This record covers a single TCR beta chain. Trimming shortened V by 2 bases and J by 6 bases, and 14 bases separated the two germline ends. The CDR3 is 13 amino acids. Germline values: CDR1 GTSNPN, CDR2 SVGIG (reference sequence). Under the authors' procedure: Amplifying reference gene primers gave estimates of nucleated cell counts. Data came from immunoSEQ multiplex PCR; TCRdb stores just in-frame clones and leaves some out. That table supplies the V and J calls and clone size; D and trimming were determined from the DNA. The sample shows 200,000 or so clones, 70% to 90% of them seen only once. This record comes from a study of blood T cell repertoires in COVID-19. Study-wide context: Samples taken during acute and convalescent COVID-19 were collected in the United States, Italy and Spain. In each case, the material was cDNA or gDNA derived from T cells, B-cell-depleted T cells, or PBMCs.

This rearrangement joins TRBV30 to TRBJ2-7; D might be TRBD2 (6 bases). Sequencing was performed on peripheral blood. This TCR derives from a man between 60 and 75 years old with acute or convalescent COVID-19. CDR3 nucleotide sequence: TGTGCCTGGAGTCGCAGACTAGTGGGCGAGCAGTACTTC. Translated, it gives CAWSRRLVGEQYF. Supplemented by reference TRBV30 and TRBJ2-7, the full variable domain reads SQTIHQWPATLVQPVGSPLSLECTVEGTSNPNLYWYRQAAGRGLQLLFYSVGIGQISSEVPQNLSASRPQDRQFILSSKKLLLSDSGFYLCAWSRRLVGEQYFGPGTRLTVT.